These 8 T cell receptor beta chains came from one sample sequenced in a study of blood T cells in healthy people across ages. With a J-beta primer mix and a sample-barcoded 5' primer, a second PCR ran roughly 6 to 12 cycles. MiXCR was run by TCRdb on the 5' RACE reads, yielding one entry per CDR3 protein. Of more than 900,000 distinct CDR3 sequences in the sample, 20% to 25% were seen once. This sample also belongs to another study, concerning T cells of mothers and their children.

The sequencing input was blood. The receptors derive from a girl between 2 and 10 years old in good health.

The gene calls are TRBV4-1 and TRBJ2-7; 9 positions match TRBD2. The germline gives CDR1 MGHRA, CDR2 YSYEKL. CDR3 length: 17 amino acids. The V and J ends lost 1 base and 4 bases, in that order; junction bases with no gene match: 11. The CDR3 DNA is TGCGCCAGCAGCCAAGGCGCAGGAAGCGGGAGGTTGTACGAGCAGTACTTC. This translates into CASSQGAGSGRLYEQYF.

This chain connects TRBV20-1 to TRBJ1-5; weak D call: TRBD1 (5 bases). This CDR3 has 14 amino acids. V lost 4 bases and J lost 1, with 11 bases in between. Germline lookup yields CDR1 DFQATT and CDR2 SNEGSKA (reference sequence). The CDR3 loop reads CSATDRLSNQPQHF. The CDR3 region has the DNA TGCAGTGCTACCGACAGACTCAGCAATCAGCCCCAGCATTTT.

This clonotype turned up a few times. The chain employs TRBV12-3 or TRBV12-4 and TRBJ2-5, with 7 bases fitting TRBD2. The junction had 6 bases not matched to a gene; V was cut back by 4 bases and J by 4 bases. The CDR3 is 14 amino acids. CDR3 bases: TGTGCCAGCAGTTCCCCGTCGGGGGGAGAGACCCAGTACTTC. Translation gives CASSSPSGGETQYF.

This clonotype was recorded a few times. CDR3 protein: CATSSSQFRDGGDIQYF. DNA for the CDR3: TGTGCCACCAGCAGTAGCCAATTCAGGGATGGGGGGGACATTCAGTACTTC. The chain has TRBV15 and TRBJ2-4; 7 bases map to TRBD2. Germline V gene lookup returns CDR1 LNHNV and CDR2 YYDKDF (reference sequence). The CDR3 sequence is 17 residues long. J lost 8 bases, V lost 3 bases, and 16 bases had no gene match.

Only a few counts were recorded for this clonotype. The gene calls are TRBV6-1 and TRBJ2-5, with TRBD2 as a possible D gene (6 bases). V was shortened by 5 bases and J by 5 bases, with 21 bases between the two germline ends. Germline lookup yields CDR1 MNHNS and CDR2 SASEGT. The CDR3 consists of 16 residues. The CDR3 spells CASSRLVGGVKETQYF. CDR3 sequence (DNA): TGTGCCAGCAGTCGATTAGTGGGGGGAGTGAAGGAGACCCAGTACTTC.

There are a few counts of this clonotype. This rearrangement joins TRBV20-1 to TRBJ1-1, with 7 bases that match TRBD1. There are 11 residues in the CDR3. Germline-derived CDR1 and CDR2 are DFQATT and SNEGSKA (reference sequence). V trimming: 6 bases; J trimming: 7 bases; junction bases outside the gene matches: 5. This CDR3 is CSARNRGEAFF. CDR3 bases: TGCAGTGCGAGGAACAGGGGTGAAGCTTTCTTT.

The chain has TRBV7-3 and TRBJ2-7; 9 bases fit TRBD1. Looked up from germline, CDR1 is SGHTA and CDR2 is FQGTGA. J was trimmed by 5 bases and V by 3 bases; bases with no gene match: 11. The CDR3 length is 16 residues. The CDR3 sequence is CASSFLPGQGFHEQYF. In nucleotides, the CDR3 is TGTGCCAGCAGCTTCCTCCCGGGACAGGGTTTCCACGAGCAGTACTTC.

V usage is TRBV12-3 or TRBV12-4 and J usage is TRBJ1-4; D gene unclear. CDR3 length: 15 residues. With 4 bases removed from V and 5 bases from J, the gap between germline ends came to 14 bases. The CDR3 bases are TGTGCCAGCAGTTATCCGGGCAGGAGGAATGAAAAACTGTTTTTT. Amino acids: CASSYPGRRNEKLFF.